These 25 T cell receptor beta chains came from one sample sequenced in a study of shared clonotypes between healthy human individuals. Repertoires were generated with immunoSEQ multiplex PCR, while TCRdb's copy carries only in-frame clones and drops some. The sample has roughly 640,000 clones; less than 98% are singletons. The source material was naive CD4+ T cells sorted from blood. The subset: CD45RA+ positively selected. The receptors shown here come from a woman under 40 in good health.

V and J are TRBV11-2 and TRBJ1-4, with a possible D match to TRBD1 (5 bases). Germline V lookup: CDR1 SGHAT, CDR2 FQNNGV. Deletions cut 2 bases from V and 2 bases from J, with 12 bases between. The CDR3 contains 16 residues. Here the CDR3 reads CASSLNQGGTNEKLFF. Here the CDR3 DNA reads TGTGCCAGCAGCTTAAACCAGGGAGGGACTAATGAAAAACTGTTTTTT.

The chain has TRBV19 and TRBJ2-5, with D possibly being TRBD2 (6 bases). Trimming stripped 2 bases from V and 5 bases from J, with 12 bases between. The CDR3 length is 14 residues. Germline CDR1 is LNHDA and CDR2 is SQIVND (reference sequence). The CDR3 spells CASSIRGSEETQYF. The CDR3 DNA reads TGTGCCAGTAGTATACGGGGGTCGGAGGAGACCCAGTACTTC.

The rearrangement links TRBV5-6 to TRBJ2-5, with a weak D call TRBD1 (6 bases). The length of the CDR3 is 13 residues. CDR1 is SGHDT, CDR2 YYEEEE, per germline. V shed 1 base and J shed 5 bases, with 9 bases lying between them. The chain's CDR3 is CASSLFRGETQYF. CDR3 DNA: TGTGCCAGCAGCTTGTTTAGGGGGGAGACCCAGTACTTC.

This sequence joins TRBV11-2 and TRBJ2-5, with 12 bases lining up with TRBD1. This CDR3 comprises 16 residues. The germline V gene has CDR1 SGHAT and CDR2 FQNNGV. V shed 5 bases and J 4 bases; nucleotides not matched to a gene: 8. CDR3 residues: CASSPGQGAWGETQYF. DNA for the CDR3: TGTGCCAGCAGCCCGGGACAGGGGGCCTGGGGAGAGACCCAGTACTTC. The full variable domain, in which reference TRBV11-2 and TRBJ2-5 provide the parts outside the CDR3, is EAGVAQSPRYKIIEKRQSVAFWCNPISGHATLYWYQQILGQGPKLLIQFQNNGVVDDSQLPKDRFSAERLKGVDSTLKIQPAKLEDSAVYLCASSPGQGAWGETQYFGPGTRLLVL.

The CDR3 reads CSTSDLGWREKENEQFF. For the CDR3, the DNA is TGCAGCACCTCGGACTTGGGCTGGCGGGAGAAGGAAAATGAGCAGTTCTTC. The chain is built from TRBV29-1 and TRBJ2-1; 7 positions match TRBD2. CDR3 length: 17 amino acids. Trimming at V came to 8 bases and at J to 7 bases, leaving 23 bases not matched to a gene. Per the germline V gene, CDR1 is SQVTM and CDR2 is ANQGSEA.

The gene calls are TRBV6-1 and TRBJ1-2, with TRBD1 identical over 9 bases. CDR3 length: 14 residues. V dropped 8 bases and J dropped 10; count of bases not matched to a gene: 14. Germline V gives CDR1 MNHNS, CDR2 SASEGT. The CDR3 bases are TGTGCCAGCCTCCGGGACAGGGTCGGGAGGGACTACACCTTC. Encoded protein: CASLRDRVGRDYTF.

The chain uses TRBV4-1 and TRBJ1-2; D unclear. Germline assignment: CDR1 MGHRA and CDR2 YSYEKL. This CDR3 is 13 amino acids long. Trimming pared 4 bases from V and 4 bases from J, leaving 10 bases between. The CDR3 DNA sequence: TGCGCCAGCAGCCGAGGACGGCCCTATGGCTACACCTTC. This sequence encodes CASSRGRPYGYTF.

The chain has TRBV29-1 and TRBJ2-7, with TRBD1 matching over 10 bases. The trim removed 7 bases at V and 0 bases at J, leaving 6 bases unmatched. This CDR3 spans 14 amino acids. Germline CDR1 is SQVTM and CDR2 is ANQGSEA. The CDR3 coding sequence is TGCAGCGCCGACAGGGGGCGGTACTCCTACGAGCAGTACTTC. Translating gives CSADRGRYSYEQYF.

A single count supports this clone. The chain joins TRBV4-2 to TRBJ2-1; 11 bases are a match to TRBD1. CDR3 length: 17 residues. Germline CDR1 is LGHNA and CDR2 is YNFKEQ. V gave up 4 bases and J gave up 8 bases; unmatched junction bases: 13. The CDR3 coding sequence is TGTGCCAGCAGCCTCCCACCCCCGGGACAGGGGGTGGATGAGCAGTTCTTC. Protein sequence: CASSLPPPGQGVDEQFF.

The chain combines TRBV19 with TRBJ1-2; D is possibly TRBD1 (6 bases). This CDR3 region has 15 residues. V was shortened by 3 bases and J by 8 bases, with 19 bases between the two germline ends. CDR1 is LNHDA and CDR2 is SQIVND in the germline V gene (reference sequence). CDR3 coding DNA: TGTGCCAGTAGTATCGTGGGGGGCAAGAGAGCAGGCTACACCTTC. The encoded protein is CASSIVGGKRAGYTF. Based on the CDR3 plus reference TRBV19 and TRBJ1-2, the full variable domain is DGGITQSPKYLFRKEGQNVTLSCEQNLNHDAMYWYRQDPGQGLRLIYYSQIVNDFQKGDIAEGYSVSREKKESFPLTVTSAQKNPTAFYLCASSIVGGKRAGYTFGSGTRLTVV.

Here the CDR3 reads CASSPDGAQPQHF. Written as DNA, the CDR3 is TGTGCCAGCAGCCCGGACGGAGCCCAGCCCCAGCATTTT. The chain couples TRBV5-8 to TRBJ1-5; D remains unclear. V shed 4 bases and J shed 7 bases, with 12 bases lying between them. CDR3 length equals 13 residues. Germline CDR1 reads SGHTS; CDR2 reads YDEGEE.

CDR3 coding DNA: TGTGCCAGCAGCCCATACGGCGGGAGGTTAAACTATGGCTACACCTTC. Its translation is CASSPYGGRLNYGYTF. V gene TRBV5-5 combines with J gene TRBJ1-2; D ambiguous. The germline V gene has CDR1 SGHKS and CDR2 YYEKEE (reference sequence). The ends were cut back, 4 bases at V and 2 bases at J, with 18 bases in the middle. The CDR3 consists of 16 residues.

The CDR3 spells CAISESTAGGQPQHF. The CDR3 DNA reads TGTGCCATCAGTGAGTCGACGGCAGGGGGTCAGCCCCAGCATTTT. The chain is built from TRBV10-3 and TRBJ1-5, with TRBD1 matching over 7 bases. With V trimmed by 0 bases and J by 6 bases, 5 bases remained unmatched. The CDR3 is made up of 15 amino acids. Germline V gene lookup returns CDR1 ENHRY and CDR2 SYGVKD.

The rearrangement uses TRBV19 and TRBJ2-2, with D hard to call. The ends were cut back, 8 bases at V and 1 base at J, with 8 bases in the middle. The CDR3 has 13 residues. CDR1 is LNHDA and CDR2 is SQIVND in the germline V gene (reference sequence). CDR3 amino acids: CASWSMNTGELFF. Written as DNA, the CDR3 is TGTGCCAGTTGGTCAATGAACACCGGGGAGCTGTTTTTT.

The rearrangement uses TRBV7-3 and TRBJ1-1; D remains unclear. Per the germline V gene, CDR1 is SGHTA and CDR2 is FQGTGA. Deletions cut 4 bases from V and 2 bases from J, with 8 bases between. The CDR3 length is 13 residues. The CDR3 DNA is TGTGCCAGCAGCTCCGGAGCCAACACTGAAGCTTTCTTT. This encodes CASSSGANTEAFF. Variable domain in full (rest from reference TRBV7-3 and TRBJ1-1): GAGVSQTPSNKVTEKGKYVELRCDPISGHTALYWYRQSLGQGPEFLIYFQGTGAADDSGLPNDRFFAVRPEGSVSTLKIQRTERGDSAVYLCASSSGANTEAFFGQGTRLTVV.

The V call is TRBV5-1, the J call TRBJ2-1; possible D gene TRBD2, 6 bases. This CDR3 comprises 15 residues. Germline V gene lookup returns CDR1 SGHRS and CDR2 YFSETQ. V lost 6 bases to trimming and J lost 0 bases, with 13 bases between them. In DNA form, the CDR3 reads TGCGCCAGCAAAATAGCGGACTTCTCCTACAATGAGCAGTTCTTC. Translated, it gives CASKIADFSYNEQFF.

V is TRBV6-1 and J is TRBJ1-1, with D unclear. The CDR3 length is 13 residues. Trimming shortened V by 5 bases and J by 0 bases, and 7 bases separated the two germline ends. CDR1 is MNHNS and CDR2 is SASEGT in the germline V gene. The DNA of the CDR3 is TGTGCCAGCAGTAGGCAGATGAACACTGAAGCTTTCTTT. Translated, it gives CASSRQMNTEAFF.

The genes are TRBV5-5 and TRBJ2-1, with D maybe TRBD1 (7 bases). The germline V gene has CDR1 SGHKS and CDR2 YYEKEE (reference sequence). V shed 0 bases and J shed 3 bases, with 10 bases lying between them. The CDR3 has 15 residues. CDR3 DNA sequence: TGTGCCAGCAGCTTGGCAGGGGGGAACTACAATGAGCAGTTCTTC. Its translation is CASSLAGGNYNEQFF.

V is TRBV5-4 and J is TRBJ2-2; 11 bases match TRBD2. Losses at the gene ends were 5 bases for V and 5 bases for J; bases not matched to a gene: 8. The germline V gene has CDR1 SGHNT and CDR2 YYREEE (reference sequence). This CDR3 is 16 amino acids long. In nucleotides, the CDR3 is TGTGCCAGCAGGGAGGGGACTAGCGGATCAACCGGGGAGCTGTTTTTT. It translates to CASREGTSGSTGELFF. The full variable domain, in which reference TRBV5-4 and TRBJ2-2 provide the parts outside the CDR3, is ETGVTQSPTHLIKTRGQQVTLRCSSQSGHNTVSWYQQALGQGPQFIFQYYREEENGRGNFPPRFSGLQFPNYSSELNVNALELDDSALYLCASREGTSGSTGELFFGEGSRLTVL.

V usage is TRBV6-1 and J usage is TRBJ2-1; possible D gene TRBD2, 6 bases. Germline values: CDR1 MNHNS, CDR2 SASEGT. The CDR3 is 15 amino acids. Trimming left V 5 bases short and J 1 base short, with 12 bases between. The CDR3 loop is CASSWDLESYNEQFF. In nucleotides, the CDR3 is TGTGCCAGCAGTTGGGACTTGGAGTCCTACAATGAGCAGTTCTTC.

The V call is TRBV7-8, the J call TRBJ2-1; the D gene could be TRBD1 or TRBD2 (5 bases each). This CDR3 is 16 amino acids long. Germline V lookup: CDR1 SGHVS, CDR2 FQNEAQ. Trimming stripped 6 bases from V and 4 bases from J, with 19 bases between. CDR3 protein: CASRSGPGPRYNEQFF. CDR3 nucleotide sequence: TGTGCCAGCAGGTCTGGTCCGGGACCCCGTTACAATGAGCAGTTCTTC.

J is TRBJ1-2 and V is TRBV5-1; tentative D call: TRBD1 (6 bases). Germline CDR1 reads SGHRS; CDR2 reads YFSETQ. This CDR3 has 15 amino acids. Trimming took off 4 bases at V and 2 bases at J, with 15 bases between the two ends. CDR3 sequence reads: CASSQRAGDNYGYTF. In DNA form, the CDR3 reads TGCGCCAGCAGCCAGCGGGCAGGGGACAACTATGGCTACACCTTC. Full variable domain (outside the CDR3, taken from reference TRBV5-1 and TRBJ1-2): KAGVTQTPRYLIKTRGQQVTLSCSPISGHRSVSWYQQTPGQGLQFLFEYFSETQRNKGNFPGRFSGRQFSNSRSEMNVSTLELGDSALYLCASSQRAGDNYGYTFGSGTRLTVV.

This chain uses TRBV18 with TRBJ1-3, with a possible D match to TRBD1 (5 bases). Germline CDR1 and CDR2: KGHSH and LQKENI. This CDR3 has 16 residues. Trimming shortened V by 8 bases and J by 1 base, and 18 bases separated the two germline ends. CDR3 amino acids: CASQVVGDRSGNTIYF. Written as DNA, the CDR3 is TGTGCCAGCCAAGTCGTCGGTGACAGATCTGGAAACACCATATATTTT.

The chain carries TRBV7-9 and TRBJ2-3, with TRBD1 matching 9 bases. The CDR3 length is 15 residues. Germline V gives CDR1 SEHNR, CDR2 FQNEAQ (reference sequence). V dropped 6 bases and J dropped 3; count of bases not matched to a gene: 7. CDR3: CASRERDRATDTQYF. Written as DNA, the CDR3 is TGTGCCAGCAGGGAACGGGACAGGGCTACAGATACGCAGTATTTT.

The chain couples TRBV11-2 to TRBJ2-7; D could derive from TRBD1 or TRBD2 (5 bases each). Germline CDR1 reads SGHAT; CDR2 reads FQNNGV. The CDR3 length is 16 residues. Trimming stripped 5 bases from V and 1 base from J, with 18 bases between. The CDR3 loop is CASSTRVGVVSYEQYF. The CDR3 DNA reads TGTGCCAGCAGCACCCGGGTGGGGGTTGTATCCTACGAGCAGTACTTC.